This is a list of T cell receptor beta chains from one sample in a study of blood T cells in healthy people across ages. TCRdb re-called the 5' RACE reads through MiXCR, storing one row per CDR3 protein. This repertoire shows fewer than 1 million distinct CDR3 sequences, approximately 44% found once; its top ten account for around 21%. Sequencing was performed on blood. These receptors all stem from a man aged 60 to 69 in good health. Each CDR3 is given with its conserved first and last residue. A D gene is named only where the DNA matches it firmly. The size field is filled for only some rows; it gives once, few, many or a size class.

CDR3nt: TGCAGCGTTGTACGCTCCTATGGCTACACCTTC
CDR3aa: CSVVRSYGYTF
abundance: many
j_gene: TRBJ1-2
d_gene: -
v_gene: TRBV29-1

CDR3nt: TGTGCCAGCACCAACCCCCTAGGACAGGGGAGGGGTGAGCAGTACTTC
CDR3aa: CASTNPLGQGRGEQYF
abundance: -
j_gene: TRBJ2-7
d_gene: TRBD1
v_gene: TRBV28

CDR3nt: TGTGCCGTCGGACAGCAAGAGACCCAGTACTTC
CDR3aa: CAVGQQETQYF
abundance: -
j_gene: TRBJ2-5
d_gene: -
v_gene: TRBV10-3

CDR3nt: TGTGCCAGCAGTTACAGCGGGATAAACACCGGGGAGCTGTTTTTT
CDR3aa: CASSYSGINTGELFF
abundance: -
j_gene: TRBJ2-2
d_gene: TRBD2
v_gene: TRBV11-2

CDR3nt: TGTGCCAGCAGGAGGGCAGGGGTTAACTATGGCTACACCTTC
CDR3aa: CASRRAGVNYGYTF
abundance: -
j_gene: TRBJ1-2
d_gene: -
v_gene: TRBV11-2

CDR3nt: TGTGCCAGCAGTTTCCCCGGGGCCCAGCCCCAGCATTTT
CDR3aa: CASSFPGAQPQHF
abundance: once
j_gene: TRBJ1-5
d_gene: -
v_gene: TRBV12-3/TRBV12-4

CDR3nt: TGCAGTGCTAGGGTAACAGGGTATTATGGCTACACCTTC
CDR3aa: CSARVTGYYGYTF
abundance: few
j_gene: TRBJ1-2
d_gene: -
v_gene: TRBV20-1

CDR3nt: TGTGCCAGCTCCGGGACAGGGAGTGAAAAACTGTTTTTT
CDR3aa: CASSGTGSEKLFF
abundance: few
j_gene: TRBJ1-4
d_gene: TRBD1
v_gene: TRBV6-5

CDR3nt: TGCGCCAGCAGCTTGGGACAGGACTACAATGAGCAGTACTTC
CDR3aa: CASSLGQDYNEQYF
abundance: -
j_gene: TRBJ2-7
d_gene: -
v_gene: TRBV5-1

CDR3nt: TGCGCCAGCAGCCCGGGATCTACAGGGAGAGGCGAAAAACTGTTTTTT
CDR3aa: CASSPGSTGRGEKLFF
abundance: -
j_gene: TRBJ1-4
d_gene: -
v_gene: TRBV4-1

CDR3nt: TGTGCCAGCAGTACACCGGGACTAGCGGGGGTGCCAGAGAGATACAATGAGCAGTTCTTC
CDR3aa: CASSTPGLAGVPERYNEQFF
abundance: -
j_gene: TRBJ2-1
d_gene: TRBD2
v_gene: TRBV11-2